This T cell receptor beta chain was retrieved from a study of CD4 T cells in relation to SARS-CoV-2 and coronaviruses. Before the COVID-19 pandemic, during about 2010-2018, CD4+ T cells were taken from unexposed donors. After about 10 days of culture, CD4+ T cells were isolated. Unexposed-donor CD4+ T cells were probed with SARS-CoV-2 S/N and four cold-coronavirus spikes, cells permitting. Here immunoSEQ multiplex PCR was the method, and the copy in TCRdb shows in-frame clones only, minus some. The sample contains roughly 21,000 clones, around four fifths of which appear only once. Notes on this clone: What it recognizes is unknown.

This TCR derives from a human donor in good health. The sequenced sample was CD4+ T cells from PBMCs, cultured in vitro.

The CDR3 sequence: CASSLAANYGYTF. The CDR3, as DNA: TGTGCCAGCAGCTTGGCGGCGAACTATGGCTACACCTTC. The rearrangement uses TRBV5-4 and TRBJ1-2; D not certain. V gave up 0 bases and J gave up 2 bases, with 5 bases separating them. Germline CDR1 is SGHNT and CDR2 is YYREEE (reference sequence). There are 13 residues in the CDR3.